This TCR beta chain was recorded in a study of T cell responses to AZD1222 COVID-19 vaccine. Sequencing used immunoSEQ multiplex PCR; TCRdb keeps in-frame clones, though not all of them. The profile shows 110,000 or so clones, around 87% of them singletons. Trimming took 0 bases from V and 0 from J, leaving 13 bases between them. The CDR3 runs 17 residues. Germline V gene data show CDR1 as MNHEY and CDR2 as SMNVEV (reference sequence). The chain combines TRBV27 with TRBJ2-3; D is uncertain. The receptor was isolated from an adult who received the AZD1222 COVID-19 vaccine. Sequenced here: peripheral blood, sampled 28 days after the second AZD1222 dose. The CDR3 DNA follows: TGTGCCAGCAGTTTATCGGCAGCCTCTTTGAGCACAGATACGCAGTATTTT. This codes for CASSLSAASLSTDTQYF.